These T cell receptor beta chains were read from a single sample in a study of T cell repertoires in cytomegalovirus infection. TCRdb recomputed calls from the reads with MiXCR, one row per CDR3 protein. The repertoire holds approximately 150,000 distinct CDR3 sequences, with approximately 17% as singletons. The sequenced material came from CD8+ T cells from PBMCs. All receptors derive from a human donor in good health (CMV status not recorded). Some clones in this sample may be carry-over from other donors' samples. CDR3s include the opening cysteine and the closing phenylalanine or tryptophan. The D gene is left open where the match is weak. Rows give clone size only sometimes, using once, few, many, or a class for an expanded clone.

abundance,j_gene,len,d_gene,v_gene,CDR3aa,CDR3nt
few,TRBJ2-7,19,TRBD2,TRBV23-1,CASSHPPTSGRLPSYEQYF,TGCGCCAGCAGTCACCCCCCGACTAGCGGGAGACTCCCCTCCTACGAGCAGTACTTC
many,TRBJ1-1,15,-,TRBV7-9,CASSHTVREGTEAFF,TGTGCCAGCAGCCATACGGTAAGGGAGGGCACTGAAGCTTTCTTT
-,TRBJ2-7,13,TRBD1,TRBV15,CATSRDRVSEQYF,TGTGCCACCAGCAGGGACAGGGTGAGCGAGCAGTACTTC
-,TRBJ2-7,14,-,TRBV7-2,CASSLGPTGYEQYF,TGTGCCAGCAGCTTAGGCCCCACAGGGTACGAGCAGTACTTC
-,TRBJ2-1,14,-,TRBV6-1,CVPEGGRVFNEQFF,TGTGTCCCGGAGGGGGGGCGGGTGTTCAATGAGCAGTTCTTC
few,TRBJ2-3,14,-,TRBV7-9,CASSFGGVTDTQYF,TGTGCCAGCAGCTTCGGCGGAGTCACAGATACGCAGTATTTT
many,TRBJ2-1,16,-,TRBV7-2,CASSPGSGGRYNEQFF,TGTGCCAGCAGCCCCGGGAGCGGAGGGAGATACAATGAGCAGTTCTTC
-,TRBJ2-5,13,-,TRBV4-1,CASSHGGQETQYF,TGCGCCAGCAGCCACGGAGGGCAAGAGACCCAGTACTTC
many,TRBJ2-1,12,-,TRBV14,CASSQVRNEQFF,TGTGCCAGCAGCCAAGTAAGGAATGAGCAGTTCTTC
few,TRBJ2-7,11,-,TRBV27,CASRGLYEQYF,TGTGCCAGCAGGGGGCTTTACGAGCAGTACTTC